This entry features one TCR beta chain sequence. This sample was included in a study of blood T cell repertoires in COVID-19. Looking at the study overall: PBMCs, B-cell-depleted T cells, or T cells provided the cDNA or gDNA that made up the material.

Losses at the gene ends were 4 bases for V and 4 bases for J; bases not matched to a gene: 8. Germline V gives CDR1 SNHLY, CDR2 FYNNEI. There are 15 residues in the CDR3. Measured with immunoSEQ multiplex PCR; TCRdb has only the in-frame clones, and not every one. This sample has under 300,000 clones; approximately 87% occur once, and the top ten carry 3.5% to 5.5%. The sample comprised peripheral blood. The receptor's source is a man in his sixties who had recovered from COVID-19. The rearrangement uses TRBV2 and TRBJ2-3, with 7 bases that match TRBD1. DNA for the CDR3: TGTGCCAGCAGTGTAAGACAGGGCGCGGCAGATACGCAGTATTTT. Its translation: CASSVRQGAADTQYF.